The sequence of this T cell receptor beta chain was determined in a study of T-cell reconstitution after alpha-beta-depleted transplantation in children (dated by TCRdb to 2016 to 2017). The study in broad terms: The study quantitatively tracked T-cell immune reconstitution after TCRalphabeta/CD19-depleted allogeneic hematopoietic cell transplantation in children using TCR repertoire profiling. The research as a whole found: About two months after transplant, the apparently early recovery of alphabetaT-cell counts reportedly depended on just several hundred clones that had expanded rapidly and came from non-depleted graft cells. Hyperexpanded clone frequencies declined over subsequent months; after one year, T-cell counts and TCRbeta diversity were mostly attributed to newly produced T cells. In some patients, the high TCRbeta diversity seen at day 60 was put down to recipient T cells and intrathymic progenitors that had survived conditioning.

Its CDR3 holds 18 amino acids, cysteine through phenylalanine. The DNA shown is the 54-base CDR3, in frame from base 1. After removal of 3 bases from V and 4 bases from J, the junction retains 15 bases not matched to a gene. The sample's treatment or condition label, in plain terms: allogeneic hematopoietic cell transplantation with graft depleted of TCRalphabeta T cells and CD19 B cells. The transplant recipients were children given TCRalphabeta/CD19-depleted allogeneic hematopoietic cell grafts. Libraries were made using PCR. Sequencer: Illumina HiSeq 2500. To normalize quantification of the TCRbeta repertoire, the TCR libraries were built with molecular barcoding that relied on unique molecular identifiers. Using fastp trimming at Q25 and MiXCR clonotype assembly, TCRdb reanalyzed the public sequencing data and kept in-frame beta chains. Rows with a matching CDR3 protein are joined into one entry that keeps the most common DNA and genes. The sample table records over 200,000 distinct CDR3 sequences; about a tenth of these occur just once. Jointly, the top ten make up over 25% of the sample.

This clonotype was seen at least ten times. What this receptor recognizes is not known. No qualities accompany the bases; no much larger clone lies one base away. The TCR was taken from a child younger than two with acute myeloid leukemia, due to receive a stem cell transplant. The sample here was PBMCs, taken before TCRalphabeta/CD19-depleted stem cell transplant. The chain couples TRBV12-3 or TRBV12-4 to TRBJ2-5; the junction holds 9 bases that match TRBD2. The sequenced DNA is TGTGCCAGCAGTTTTAGGTCCATGCTAGCGGGAAAATTAGAGACCCAGTACTTC. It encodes CASSFRSMLAGKLETQYF.